This T cell receptor beta chain was captured by sequencing in a study of blood T cells in healthy people across ages. In the study overall: The capture of about one barcoded beta molecule per two T cells was achieved by template switching.

PCR was performed a second time for about 7 to 11 cycles using a sample-barcoded 5' primer and a J-beta primer mix. TCRdb reprocessed the 5' RACE reads with MiXCR, giving one entry per CDR3 protein. This repertoire shows some 900,000 distinct CDR3 sequences, roughly 26% found once; its top ten account for roughly a sixth. Study findings and constraints: A strong correlation was seen between TCR beta diversity and naive T cell percentage.

Germline V gene lookup returns CDR1 KGHDR and CDR2 SFDVKD. Between the trimmed V and J ends, which lost 4 bases and 7 bases, there was a span of 12 bases. The CDR3 is 13 residues long. This clonotype came up a few times. Its antigen is still unknown. This receptor was identified in a woman of 80 years or more in good health. The rearrangement links TRBV24-1 to TRBJ1-2; D gene ambiguous. The sample consisted of blood. The CDR3 region is CATSEGGRAGYTF. The CDR3 coding sequence is TGTGCCACCAGTGAGGGAGGGAGAGCTGGCTACACCTTC.